The next 27 T cell receptor beta chains were all read from a single sample in a study of technical replicates of blood from a handful of donors. Data came from immunoSEQ multiplex PCR; TCRdb stores just in-frame clones and leaves some out. This table holds about 75,000 clones, about 97% found once. The sample was T cells isolated from PBMCs. The origin of the receptors is a human donor in good health.

V usage is TRBV6-5 and J usage is TRBJ1-5; D may be TRBD1 (6 bases). The V gene lost 2 bases and the J gene lost 4 bases, with 12 bases spanning the gap. This CDR3 spans 15 amino acids. Looked up from germline, CDR1 is MNHEY and CDR2 is SVGAGI. The CDR3 loop is CASSYRGGTNQPQHF. In nucleotides, the CDR3 is TGTGCCAGCAGTTACAGGGGGGGGACTAATCAGCCCCAGCATTTT.

V and J are TRBV13 and TRBJ2-5, with D possibly being TRBD1 (5 bases). Deletions cut 4 bases from V and 2 bases from J, with 11 bases between. This CDR3 contains 14 residues. CDR1 PRHDT and CDR2 FYEKMQ come from the germline V gene (reference sequence). The CDR3: CASSSRAGQETQYF. The DNA for the CDR3 is TGTGCCAGCAGCTCCAGGGCAGGGCAAGAGACCCAGTACTTC.

The chain is built from TRBV7-9 and TRBJ2-5, with D maybe TRBD2 (7 bases). V was cut by 1 base and J by 2 bases, with 14 bases left in between. This CDR3 contains 16 residues. CDR1 and CDR2 from the germline V gene are SEHNR and FQNEAQ (reference sequence). The DNA of the CDR3 is TGTGCCAGCAGCTTAGACCCGGGGAGGGGGCAAGAGACCCAGTACTTC. Protein sequence: CASSLDPGRGQETQYF.

V is TRBV30 and J is TRBJ2-2; 8 bases are shared with TRBD1. Germline assignment: CDR1 GTSNPN and CDR2 SVGIG (reference sequence). The CDR3 is 16 residues long. Losses at the gene ends were 3 bases for V and 0 bases for J; bases not matched to a gene: 6. In DNA form, the CDR3 reads TGTGCCTGGAGCTTTGGGACAGGCTCGAACACCGGGGAGCTGTTTTTT. It codes for CAWSFGTGSNTGELFF.

CDR3 sequence reads: CATSRDLASGSYEQYF. Written as DNA, the CDR3 is TGTGCCACCAGCAGAGATCTCGCTAGCGGGTCCTACGAGCAGTACTTC. J is TRBJ2-7 and V is TRBV15; 8 bases line up with TRBD2. Germline-derived CDR1 and CDR2 are LNHNV and YYDKDF (reference sequence). The J segment lost 1 base and the V segment lost 0 bases, leaving 5 bases of the junction unmatched. This CDR3 has 16 amino acids.

This chain joins TRBV7-6 and TRBJ2-1, with TRBD2 matching 8 bases. Trimming at V came to 1 base and at J to 8 bases, leaving 13 bases not matched to a gene. The CDR3 spans 17 residues. Germline CDR1 SGHVS, CDR2 FNYEAQ. Written as DNA, the CDR3 is TGTGCCAGCAGCTTAGTAGTGTTCCGGGAGGGCCAAGATGAGCAGTTCTTC. This encodes CASSLVVFREGQDEQFF.

This chain connects TRBV7-9 to TRBJ2-7, with TRBD2 matching over 14 bases. This CDR3 region has 17 residues. The ends lost 1 base at V and 5 bases at J; junction bases unmatched: 7. Germline V gene sequence: CDR1 SEHNR, CDR2 FQNEAQ (reference sequence). In nucleotides, the CDR3 is TGTGCCAGCAGCTTAGTGACTAGCGGGAGGGCCGGTGACGAGCAGTACTTC. Translation: CASSLVTSGRAGDEQYF. Filled out from reference TRBV7-9 and TRBJ2-7, the complete variable domain reads DTGVSQNPRHKITKRGQNVTFRCDPISEHNRLYWYRQTLGQGPEFLTYFQNEAQLEKSRLLSDRFSAERPKGSFSTLEIQRTEQGDSAMYLCASSLVTSGRAGDEQYFGPGTRLTVT.

The chain links TRBV18 to TRBJ2-3; 7 bases map to TRBD1. The junction had 8 bases not matched to a gene; V was cut back by 5 bases and J by 0 bases. Germline-derived CDR1 and CDR2 are KGHSH and LQKENI. The CDR3 is 16 amino acids. CDR3 DNA sequence: TGTGCCAGCTCAGTCGTACAGGGGCGAAGCACAGATACGCAGTATTTT. Its translation: CASSVVQGRSTDTQYF.

The rearrangement links TRBV29-1 to TRBJ1-1; tentatively, D is TRBD1 (6 bases). The CDR3 totals 12 residues. V was pared by 5 bases and J by 8 bases, with 15 bases between. Germline V gene sequence: CDR1 SQVTM, CDR2 ANQGSEA. As DNA, the CDR3 is TGCAGCGTTCTTAGACAGGAGCGAGAAGCTTTCTTT. Its protein product is CSVLRQEREAFF.

V is TRBV6-1 and J is TRBJ2-5; weak D call: TRBD2 (7 bases). Per germline, CDR1 MNHNS and CDR2 SASEGT. The CDR3 is made up of 14 amino acids. V lost 7 bases to trimming and J lost 2 bases, with 14 bases between them. CDR3 DNA sequence: TGTGCCAGCAAGATGGGGGGGCATCAAGAGACCCAGTACTTC. Its protein is CASKMGGHQETQYF.

This clone appeared once. The V and J genes are TRBV14 and TRBJ1-6; tentatively, D is TRBD1 (6 bases). Per the germline V gene, CDR1 is SGHDN and CDR2 is FVKESK. Between the trimmed V and J ends, which lost 6 bases and 9 bases, there was a span of 18 bases. CDR3 length: 15 amino acids. CDR3 nucleotides: TGTGCCAGCAGACCAACAGGGACGAGGAGTTCACCCCTCCACTTT. Its translation is CASRPTGTRSSPLHF. Full variable domain (remainder filled in from reference TRBV14 and TRBJ1-6): EAGVTQFPSHSVIEKGQTVTLRCDPISGHDNLYWYRRVMGKEIKFLLHFVKESKQDESGMPNNRFLAERTGGTYSTLKVQPAELEDSGVYFCASRPTGTRSSPLHFGNGTRLTVT.

The rearrangement joins TRBV27 to TRBJ2-7; maybe TRBD1 (6 bases). Germline values: CDR1 MNHEY, CDR2 SMNVEV (reference sequence). The CDR3 has 15 amino acids. V was trimmed by 4 bases and J by 3 bases, leaving 16 bases between them. The CDR3: CASSSSTGLDYEQYF. CDR3 bases: TGTGCCAGCAGTTCCTCGACAGGCTTGGACTACGAGCAGTACTTC.

With regard to this clone: This likely comes from a read error, as the CDR3 has no conserved phenylalanine or tryptophan at its end. It is unclear where the CDR3 begins or ends on the DNA, so no DNA is shown, and the CDR3 is as TCRdb lists it. J is TRBJ2-3 and V is TRBV6-5; no check of the table's D call, TRBD2, against the DNA was made. CDR1 MNHEY and CDR2 SVGAGI come from the germline V gene. The CDR3 sequence runs 10 residues, both termini included. The CDR3 is CATPRGGGPG.

The chain carries TRBV7-3 and TRBJ1-1; a weak D match, TRBD1 (6 bases). From germline, CDR1 is SGHTA and CDR2 FQGTGA. V lost 2 bases and J lost 2, with 12 bases in between. CDR3 length equals 15 residues. In DNA, the CDR3 is TGTGCCAGCAGCTTACACGGACAGTCAAACACTGAAGCTTTCTTT. The encoded protein is CASSLHGQSNTEAFF.

The J gene is TRBJ2-4, the V gene TRBV5-4; D uncertain. CDR3 length equals 12 residues. Germline V gene sequence: CDR1 SGHNT, CDR2 YYREEE (reference sequence). Trimming took 4 bases from V and 8 from J, leaving 10 bases between them. The CDR3 loop reads CASSQSEDIQYF. The CDR3, as DNA: TGTGCCAGCAGCCAGTCAGAGGACATTCAGTACTTC.

The J gene is TRBJ1-1, the V gene TRBV15; D perhaps matches TRBD1 (5 bases). Trimming pared 4 bases from V and 4 bases from J, leaving 16 bases between. The CDR3 spans 15 residues. Germline CDR1 and CDR2: LNHNV and YYDKDF (reference sequence). The CDR3 region is CATSILDLDTTEAFF. The CDR3 DNA is TGTGCCACCAGCATATTAGACCTGGACACCACTGAAGCTTTCTTT. Using reference TRBV15 and TRBJ1-1 for the parts outside the CDR3, the full variable domain is DAMVIQNPRYQVTQFGKPVTLSCSQTLNHNVMYWYQQKSSQAPKLLFHYYDKDFNNEADTPDNFQSRRPNTSFCFLDIRSPGLGDTAMYLCATSILDLDTTEAFFGQGTRLTVV.

The J gene is TRBJ2-7, the V gene TRBV5-5; TRBD1 agrees at 9 bases. Per the germline V gene, CDR1 is SGHKS and CDR2 is YYEKEE (reference sequence). The CDR3 is 14 amino acids. The V and J ends lost 4 bases and 5 bases, in that order; junction bases with no gene match: 7. The CDR3 loop is CASSDRDRDHEQYF. The CDR3 coding sequence is TGTGCCAGCAGCGACCGGGACAGGGACCACGAGCAGTACTTC. Looking up the rest from reference TRBV5-5 and TRBJ2-7 gives the full variable domain: DAGVTQSPTHLIKTRGQQVTLRCSPISGHKSVSWYQQVLGQGPQFIFQYYEKEERGRGNFPDRFSARQFPNYSSELNVNALLLGDSALYLCASSDRDRDHEQYFGPGTRLTVT.

The chain employs TRBV5-1 and TRBJ1-2, with 8 bases aligning to TRBD1. The CDR3 is made up of 13 amino acids. With 4 bases clipped from V and 3 bases from J, the junction kept 2 bases outside the gene matches. CDR1 is SGHRS and CDR2 is YFSETQ in the germline V gene. CDR3 nucleotides: TGCGCCAGCAGCACGGGACAGGACTATGGCTACACCTTC. It codes for CASSTGQDYGYTF.

The chain has TRBV9 and TRBJ1-6, with 8 bases fitting TRBD1. V was clipped by 2 bases and J by 7 bases; unmatched bases: 2. Germline V gene lookup returns CDR1 SGDLS and CDR2 YYNGEE. This CDR3 region has 14 residues. In DNA, the CDR3 is TGTGCCAGCAGCGTGGACAGGGAAAATTCACCCCTCCACTTT. Protein: CASSVDRENSPLHF.

The genes are TRBV9 and TRBJ1-2; D may be TRBD1 (5 bases). Germline loops: CDR1 SGDLS, CDR2 YYNGEE. There are 13 residues in the CDR3. Trimming took off 0 bases at V and 4 bases at J, with 7 bases between the two ends. The chain's CDR3 is CASSVGQLYGYTF. The CDR3 DNA follows: TGTGCCAGCAGCGTAGGACAGCTCTATGGCTACACCTTC.

The V gene is TRBV27, the J gene TRBJ1-5, with no clear D. CDR1 is MNHEY, CDR2 SMNVEV, per germline (reference sequence). The CDR3 is 13 residues long. Trimming removed 5 bases at V and 3 bases at J, with 8 bases between. Here the CDR3 reads CASSLVFNQPQHF. CDR3 DNA: TGTGCCAGCAGTCTCGTCTTCAATCAGCCCCAGCATTTT.

The chain is built from TRBV4-1 and TRBJ2-1; 12 nucleotides align to TRBD1. CDR3 length equals 17 residues. V dropped 3 bases and J dropped 7; count of bases not matched to a gene: 10. CDR1 and CDR2 (germline): MGHRA, YSYEKL. CDR3 DNA sequence: TGCGCCAGCAGCCAGAACGGGGGACAGGGGGCGCGAAATGAGCAGTTCTTC. Protein: CASSQNGGQGARNEQFF.

The V gene is TRBV11-2, the J gene TRBJ1-6; D is ambiguous. This CDR3 is built from 15 residues. Looked up from germline, CDR1 is SGHAT and CDR2 is FQNNGV. Trimming stripped 5 bases from V and 10 bases from J, with 18 bases between. The CDR3 loop is CASSPLRIGSSPLHF. The CDR3 DNA sequence: TGTGCCAGCAGCCCACTGAGGATCGGGAGCTCACCCCTCCACTTT.

The chain recombines TRBV5-8 with TRBJ1-5; D perhaps matches TRBD1 (6 bases). Looked up from germline, CDR1 is SGHTS and CDR2 is YDEGEE. V was shortened by 4 bases and J by 6 bases, with 29 bases between the two germline ends. The CDR3 has 19 amino acids. CDR3: CASSQILGRGGDSVQPQHF. Written as DNA, the CDR3 is TGTGCCAGCAGCCAAATCCTGGGCAGGGGTGGAGATTCGGTTCAGCCCCAGCATTTT. The complete variable domain, with remaining parts taken from reference TRBV5-8 and TRBJ1-5, reads EAGVTQSPTHLIKTRGQQATLRCSPISGHTSVYWYQQALGLGLQFLLWYDEGEERNRGNFPPRFSGRQFPNYSSELNVNALELEDSALYLCASSQILGRGGDSVQPQHFGDGTRLSIL.

This sequence joins TRBV11-2 and TRBJ2-7; D perhaps matches TRBD2 (6 bases). The germline V gene encodes CDR1 SGHAT and CDR2 FQNNGV. The CDR3 contains 15 residues. The ends were cut back, 5 bases at V and 0 bases at J, with 14 bases in the middle. The CDR3 nucleotides read TGTGCCAGCAGCGACCGTCTAGCGAGCTCCTACGAGCAGTACTTC. It is translated as CASSDRLASSYEQYF.

The chain couples TRBV18 to TRBJ2-5; weak D call: TRBD1 (6 bases). Germline V gene lookup returns CDR1 KGHSH and CDR2 LQKENI. The CDR3 is 15 amino acids. Trimming stripped 1 base from V and 5 bases from J, with 14 bases between. The CDR3 sequence: CASSPRQGMPETQYF. The CDR3 DNA sequence: TGTGCCAGCTCACCACGCCAGGGGATGCCGGAGACCCAGTACTTC. Filled out from reference TRBV18 and TRBJ2-5, the complete variable domain reads NAGVMQNPRHLVRRRGQEARLRCSPMKGHSHVYWYRQLPEEGLKFMVYLQKENIIDESGMPKERFSAEFPKEGPSILRIQQVVRGDSAAYFCASSPRQGMPETQYFGPGTRLLVL.

This chain uses TRBV10-2 with TRBJ2-7; 14 nucleotides agree with TRBD2. CDR1 is WSHSY, CDR2 SAAADI, per germline. The CDR3 length is 19 residues. V lost 6 bases, J lost 2 bases, and 15 bases stayed unmatched. CDR3 DNA: TGCGCCAGCAGCAATCCAGGGGGGACTAGCGGGAGTGGGGCCTACGAGCAGTACTTC. The encoded protein is CASSNPGGTSGSGAYEQYF.